These 32 T cell receptor beta chains originate from one sample sequenced in a study of T-cell reconstitution after alpha-beta-depleted transplantation in children. For TCRbeta, the library was prepared with unique molecular identifiers. TCRdb called the PCR reads again in MiXCR, with one record for every CDR3 protein. The sample comprises hundreds of thousands of distinct CDR3 sequences, roughly 13% of which are singletons, and about 2.2% rests with the top ten. The specimen was PBMCs, mostly from graft donor cells, collected 360 days after TCRalphabeta/CD19-depleted stem cell transplant. These receptors all come from a male patient between 5 and 17 years old who had a stem cell transplant for acute myeloid leukemia, so the T cells may come from the graft donor.

The rearrangement uses TRBV12-3 or TRBV12-4 and TRBJ2-7, with D perhaps matching TRBD2 (7 bases). The V gene lost 10 bases and the J gene lost 2 bases, with 21 bases spanning the gap. CDR3 length: 15 amino acids. The CDR3 reads CATARGGGITYEQYF. The CDR3 DNA sequence: TGTGCCACCGCCCGCGGGGGCGGAATTACCTACGAGCAGTACTTC.

The chain joins TRBV20-1 to TRBJ2-7; 10 bases are shared with TRBD1. The CDR3 runs to 17 residues. Germline assignment: CDR1 DFQATT and CDR2 SNEGSKA (reference sequence). V gave up 6 bases and J gave up 2 bases; unmatched junction bases: 16. CDR3 nucleotide sequence: TGCAGTGCGACCGGGACAGGGGTGGACGTTGGTACCTACGAGCAGTACTTC. Protein product: CSATGTGVDVGTYEQYF.

This clonotype came up a few times. The chain couples TRBV15 to TRBJ1-2, with unresolved D. Trimming stripped 1 base from V and 3 bases from J, with 12 bases between. Germline lookup yields CDR1 LNHNV and CDR2 YYDKDF (reference sequence). CDR3 length: 15 amino acids. Written as DNA, the CDR3 is TGTGCCACCAGCAGAGGTTACCACCCTGACTATGGCTACACCTTC. It translates to CATSRGYHPDYGYTF.

This clonotype showed up just a few times. The rearrangement joins TRBV29-1 to TRBJ1-1; D ambiguous. There are 13 residues in the CDR3. Trimming shortened V by 0 bases and J by 7 bases, and 12 bases separated the two germline ends. Germline values: CDR1 SQVTM, CDR2 ANQGSEA. CDR3 bases: TGCAGCGTTGAAGATTTGGACGTCATTGAAGCTTTCTTT. Encoded protein: CSVEDLDVIEAFF.

V and J are TRBV20-1 and TRBJ2-3, with 10 bases fitting TRBD2. Germline CDR1 and CDR2: DFQATT and SNEGSKA (reference sequence). This CDR3 has 16 residues. The ends lost 1 base at V and 2 bases at J; junction bases unmatched: 6. The CDR3 protein is CSARAHTSGDTDTQYF. CDR3 in DNA: TGCAGTGCTAGAGCCCACACTAGCGGGGACACAGATACGCAGTATTTT.

This clonotype showed up many times. This chain links TRBV29-1 with TRBJ1-1, with 7 bases identical to TRBD1. V lost 7 bases, J lost 4 bases, and 3 bases stayed unmatched. The CDR3 sequence is 11 residues long. Germline lookup yields CDR1 SQVTM and CDR2 ANQGSEA. CDR3 loop: CSGRQGTEAFF. Here the CDR3 DNA reads TGCAGCGGCCGACAGGGCACTGAAGCTTTCTTT.

The chain joins TRBV4-3 to TRBJ2-7; D perhaps matches TRBD2 (5 bases). Germline values: CDR1 LGHNA, CDR2 YSLEER. V gave up 0 bases and J gave up 6 bases, with 15 bases separating them. The CDR3 is 15 residues long. The CDR3 here is CASSQDLRSGGEQYF. The CDR3 DNA follows: TGCGCCAGCAGCCAAGACCTCCGGTCCGGAGGCGAGCAGTACTTC.

This clonotype was observed a few times. V usage is TRBV7-3 and J usage is TRBJ2-1, with 13 positions matching TRBD2. CDR3 length: 16 amino acids. Unmatched junction bases numbered 1, after V lost 3 bases and J lost 2 bases. Germline CDR1 reads SGHTA; CDR2 reads FQGTGA. The DNA for the CDR3 is TGTGCCAGCAGCTTGACTAGCGGGAGGCCCTACAATGAGCAGTTCTTC. Translating it yields CASSLTSGRPYNEQFF.

This clonotype was detected only once. The chain links TRBV7-9 to TRBJ2-7, with a tentative D call TRBD2 (5 bases). V lost 3 bases to trimming and J lost 2 bases, with 14 bases between them. Per germline, CDR1 SEHNR and CDR2 FQNEAQ (reference sequence). The CDR3 has 15 residues. The CDR3 spells CASSLLPGSPYEQYF. Here the CDR3 DNA reads TGTGCCAGCAGCTTGTTACCGGGGTCTCCCTACGAGCAGTACTTC.

The chain has TRBV19 and TRBJ2-4; D is undetermined. Trimming stripped 6 bases from V and 7 bases from J, with 10 bases between. The CDR3 is made up of 12 amino acids. CDR1 and CDR2 (germline): LNHDA, SQIVND (reference sequence). The CDR3 nucleotides read TGTGCCAGTAGCTGGACGAAGAACATTCAGTACTTC. This gives the protein CASSWTKNIQYF.

This clonotype was detected ten times or more. The V and J genes are TRBV25-1 and TRBJ2-3; D gene ambiguous. Germline-derived CDR1 and CDR2 are MGHDK and SYGVNS. Trimming pared 1 base from V and 0 bases from J, leaving 11 bases between. This CDR3 has 16 residues. In DNA form, the CDR3 reads TGTGCCAGCAGTGAATGGGTAGCCGCCAGCACAGATACGCAGTATTTT. This codes for CASSEWVAASTDTQYF.

This clonotype was counted a single time. The V gene is TRBV11-2, the J gene TRBJ2-3; TRBD2 is a possible D gene (6 bases). V was pared by 5 bases and J by 2 bases, with 26 bases between. Germline V gene sequence: CDR1 SGHAT, CDR2 FQNNGV. CDR3 size: 19 residues. The CDR3 loop reads CASSRDRRPGLWNTDTQYF. The CDR3 bases are TGTGCCAGCAGCCGAGACCGCCGACCGGGACTCTGGAACACAGATACGCAGTATTTT.

This clonotype appeared many times. The chain joins TRBV11-2 to TRBJ1-2; no firm D call. This CDR3 has 17 residues. Trimming shortened V by 0 bases and J by 0 bases, and 14 bases separated the two germline ends. Germline V gene sequence: CDR1 SGHAT, CDR2 FQNNGV. For the CDR3, the DNA is TGTGCCAGCAGCTTAGAAACCCACATGCGGACTAACTATGGCTACACCTTC. Its translation: CASSLETHMRTNYGYTF.

This clonotype was recorded many times. The chain employs TRBV7-8 and TRBJ2-2; 10 bases line up with TRBD2. Losses at the gene ends were 0 bases for V and 6 bases for J; bases not matched to a gene: 1. Per germline, CDR1 SGHVS and CDR2 FQNEAQ. CDR3 size: 15 residues. As DNA, the CDR3 is TGTGCCAGCAGCTTAGCAGGGACTAGCGCCGGGGAGCTGTTTTTT. Protein: CASSLAGTSAGELFF.

This clonotype was seen only a few times. The genes are TRBV20-1 and TRBJ2-1; D ambiguous. The germline CDR1 and CDR2 sequences are DFQATT and SNEGSKA (reference sequence). Trimming pared 1 base from V and 1 base from J, leaving 8 bases between. This CDR3 is 14 amino acids long. DNA for the CDR3: TGCAGTGCTAGAGCCCGGGTATCCTACAATGAGCAGTTCTTC. Its protein is CSARARVSYNEQFF.

This clonotype appeared many times. The chain joins TRBV12-3 or TRBV12-4 to TRBJ2-4, with D possibly being TRBD1 or TRBD2 (6 bases each). The CDR3 has 15 amino acids. Trimming removed 2 bases from V and 7 bases from J, with 15 bases in between. In DNA, the CDR3 is TGTGCCAGCAGTTTACGGGGGCAGGATCGGAACATTCAGTACTTC. Amino acids: CASSLRGQDRNIQYF.

At least ten counts were recorded for this clonotype. The V call is TRBV4-2, the J call TRBJ2-2; D is uncertain. Germline CDR1 reads LGHNA; CDR2 reads YNFKEQ. Trimming left V 0 bases short and J 8 bases short, with 7 bases between. There are 13 residues in the CDR3. This chain's CDR3 is CASSQDISGELFF. For the CDR3, the DNA is TGTGCCAGCAGCCAAGATATATCGGGGGAGCTGTTTTTT.

This chain connects TRBV20-1 to TRBJ2-3; 10 bases agree with TRBD1. Trimming cost V 4 bases and J 8 bases; bases outside gene matches: 6. CDR3 length: 13 residues. CDR1 DFQATT and CDR2 SNEGSKA come from the germline V gene (reference sequence). The CDR3 coding sequence is TGCAGTGCTAAGGGACAGGGGTTTGTTACGCAGTATTTT. It encodes CSAKGQGFVTQYF.

This clonotype was detected a few times. The chain combines TRBV20-1 with TRBJ2-1; possibly TRBD1 for D (6 bases). Germline V gene lookup returns CDR1 DFQATT and CDR2 SNEGSKA (reference sequence). This CDR3 comprises 15 residues. The V end was cut by 1 base, the J end by 4 bases, with 14 bases between. In DNA, the CDR3 is TGCAGTGCTAGAGCGTTGGGGGCCCTATACAATGAGCAGTTCTTC. It translates to CSARALGALYNEQFF.

In its sample, this clonotype was seen a few times. This chain joins TRBV12-3 or TRBV12-4 and TRBJ2-1; D is possibly TRBD2 (6 bases). This CDR3 is 15 amino acids long. Trimming removed 2 bases at V and 8 bases at J, with 16 bases between. CDR3 protein: CASSLHGSEEYEQFF. The DNA for the CDR3 is TGTGCCAGCAGTTTACACGGGAGCGAGGAGTATGAGCAGTTCTTC.

The CDR3 loop reads CSARPGLPSYNEQFF. The CDR3 DNA follows: TGCAGTGCTAGGCCGGGACTACCCTCCTACAATGAGCAGTTCTTC. The chain recombines TRBV20-1 with TRBJ2-1; 7 positions agree with TRBD2. V was clipped by 3 bases and J by 0 bases; unmatched bases: 5. The CDR3 has 15 residues. The germline V gene encodes CDR1 DFQATT and CDR2 SNEGSKA (reference sequence).

This clonotype has a handful of counts. The chain carries TRBV28 and TRBJ2-7; D unresolved. V was trimmed by 5 bases and J by 6 bases, leaving 17 bases between them. CDR1 and CDR2 (germline): MDHEN, SYDVKM. The CDR3 runs 14 residues. The CDR3 loop reads CASSTVGPRFEQYF. The CDR3, as DNA: TGTGCCAGCAGTACTGTTGGACCAAGATTCGAGCAGTACTTC.

The gene calls are TRBV15 and TRBJ1-1; D is perhaps TRBD1 (5 bases). The CDR3 consists of 11 residues. Between the trimmed V and J ends, which lost 5 bases and 10 bases, there was a span of 11 bases. CDR1 and CDR2 (germline): LNHNV, YYDKDF (reference sequence). CDR3: CATSWGGGAFF. CDR3 sequence (DNA): TGTGCCACCAGCTGGGGGGGGGGAGCTTTCTTT.

A few counts support this clonotype. V usage is TRBV29-1 and J usage is TRBJ1-2; D uncertain. V shed 0 bases and J shed 7 bases, with 15 bases lying between them. The CDR3 spans 14 residues. Germline CDR1 SQVTM, CDR2 ANQGSEA. Here the CDR3 reads CSVEDGSRSVGYTF. CDR3 bases: TGCAGCGTTGAAGATGGTTCCCGCAGTGTTGGCTACACCTTC.

This clonotype was counted between two and nine times. The genes are TRBV20-1 and TRBJ2-5, with TRBD2 matching 11 bases. The CDR3 has 15 residues. Germline V gene lookup returns CDR1 DFQATT and CDR2 SNEGSKA (reference sequence). V was clipped by 6 bases and J by 7 bases; unmatched bases: 13. The CDR3 coding sequence is TGCAGTGCCATTCCGGGACTAGCGGCCAGTTGGACCCAGTACTTC. Protein product: CSAIPGLAASWTQYF.

The genes are TRBV14 and TRBJ1-2; 9 bases are a match to TRBD1. J gave up 4 bases and V 1 base, and 4 bases lay outside the gene matches. The CDR3 sequence is 15 residues long. Germline V gene data show CDR1 as SGHDN and CDR2 as FVKESK. The CDR3 region has the DNA TGTGCCAGCAGCCAAGGGGACAGGGCGTTCTATGGCTACACCTTC. Translating gives CASSQGDRAFYGYTF.

This clonotype was seen more than once but under ten times. The rearrangement uses TRBV28 and TRBJ2-7, with TRBD1 matching 7 bases. The V gene end was trimmed by 2 bases and the J gene end by 7 bases; junction bases not matched to a gene: 14. CDR3 length: 16 residues. Germline lookup yields CDR1 MDHEN and CDR2 SYDVKM. The CDR3 region is CASSLPNSRQGVEQYF. DNA for the CDR3: TGTGCCAGCAGTTTACCCAATTCCCGGCAGGGGGTTGAGCAGTACTTC.

This clonotype was counted only a few times. The CDR3 nucleotides read TGTGCCAGCAGTGAAGGGCCAGTCAACTATGGCTACACCTTC. This translates into CASSEGPVNYGYTF. The chain carries TRBV6-1 and TRBJ1-2, with D uncertain. The CDR3 has 14 amino acids. Germline values: CDR1 MNHNS, CDR2 SASEGT. V lost 1 base and J lost 2, with 8 bases in between.

Note on this clonotype: A junction end diverges from the germline sequence, so it may reflect a read error. The chain has TRBV3-1 and TRBJ2-7; D is uncertain. The CDR3 loop spans 15 amino acids. The V gene's germline CDR1 is LGHDT and CDR2 YNNKEL (reference sequence). CDR3 protein: CASSPYWHSSYEQYF. The CDR3, as DNA: TGTGCTAGCAGCCCATACTGGCACTCTTCCTACGAGCAGTACTTC.

In this sample, this clonotype turned up once. A clone one base away is much larger, so this may be a read error. The genes are TRBV28 and TRBJ2-7; unclear D gene. The CDR3 length is 14 residues. V was pared by 7 bases and J by 0 bases, with 13 bases between. Looked up from germline, CDR1 is MDHEN and CDR2 is SYDVKM. The CDR3 reads CASIHSPSSYEQYF. The CDR3 region has the DNA TGTGCCAGCATACACTCACCAAGCTCCTACGAGCAGTACTTC.

This clonotype was detected ten times or more. This chain uses TRBV28 with TRBJ2-1, with D uncertain. This CDR3 region has 13 residues. The V end was cut by 3 bases, the J end by 8 bases, with 11 bases between. From germline, CDR1 is MDHEN and CDR2 SYDVKM. The CDR3 region has the DNA TGTGCCAGCAGTTTTGTGGACGGCCATGAGCAGTTCTTC. Its translation is CASSFVDGHEQFF.

This clonotype has more than one count but fewer than ten. The chain joins TRBV7-9 to TRBJ2-5, with TRBD1 matching 11 bases. CDR3 length: 15 amino acids. V was clipped by 1 base and J by 3 bases; unmatched bases: 1. Germline V gene sequence: CDR1 SEHNR, CDR2 FQNEAQ (reference sequence). The CDR3 DNA reads as TGTGCCAGCAGCTTAGGGACAGGGGGCAAAGAGACCCAGTACTTC. Translation: CASSLGTGGKETQYF.